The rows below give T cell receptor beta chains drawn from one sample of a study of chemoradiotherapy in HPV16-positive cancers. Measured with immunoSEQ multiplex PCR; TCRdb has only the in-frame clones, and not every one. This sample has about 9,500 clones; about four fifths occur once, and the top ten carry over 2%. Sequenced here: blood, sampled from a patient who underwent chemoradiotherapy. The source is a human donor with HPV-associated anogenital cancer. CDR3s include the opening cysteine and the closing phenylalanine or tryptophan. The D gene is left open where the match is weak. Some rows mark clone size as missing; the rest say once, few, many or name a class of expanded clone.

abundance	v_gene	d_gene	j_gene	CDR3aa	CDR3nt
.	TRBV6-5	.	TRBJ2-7	CASSSGVGGEQYF	TGTGCCAGCAGCTCAGGGGTCGGGGGCGAGCAGTACTTC
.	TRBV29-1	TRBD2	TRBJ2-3	CSVGNVGGGNTDTQYF	TGCAGCGTTGGGAATGTCGGCGGGGGGAACACAGATACGCAGTATTTT
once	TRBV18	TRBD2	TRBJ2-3	CASSGLAGTDMQYF	TGTGCCAGCTCCGGACTAGCGGGCACAGATATGCAGTATTTT
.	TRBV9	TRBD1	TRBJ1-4	CASSPGTGEGKLFF	TGTGCCAGCAGCCCCGGGACAGGGGAGGGAAAACTGTTTTTT
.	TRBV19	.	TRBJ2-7	CASTGSYYEQYF	TGTGCCAGTACAGGAAGCTACTACGAGCAGTACTTC
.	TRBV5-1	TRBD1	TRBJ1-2	CASSSRTGARYGYTF	TGCGCCAGCAGCTCGCGGACAGGGGCCCGTTATGGCTACACCTTC
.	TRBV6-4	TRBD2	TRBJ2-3	CASSEAGGTDTQYF	TGTGCCAGCAGTGAAGCGGGGGGCACAGATACGCAGTATTTT
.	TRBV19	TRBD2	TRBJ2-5	CASRQRGQETQYF	TGTGCCAGTAGACAGCGGGGCCAAGAGACCCAGTACTTC
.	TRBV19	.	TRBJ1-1	CASSKVHDGGPEAFF	TGTGCCAGTAGTAAAGTCCACGACGGCGGTCCTGAAGCTTTCTTT
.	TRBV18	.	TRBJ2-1	CASSPAAGQINEQFF	TGTGCCAGCTCACCGGCAGCGGGACAGATTAATGAGCAGTTCTTC
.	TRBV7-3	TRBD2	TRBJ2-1	CASSFGGSYNEQFF	TGTGCCAGCAGCTTCGGGGGGTCCTACAATGAGCAGTTCTTC
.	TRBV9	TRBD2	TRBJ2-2	CASSPRGANTGELFF	TGTGCCAGCAGCCCCCGGGGGGCGAACACCGGGGAGCTGTTTTTT
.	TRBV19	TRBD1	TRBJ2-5	CASSGTGQETQYF	TGTGCCAGTAGTGGGACAGGACAAGAGACCCAGTACTTC
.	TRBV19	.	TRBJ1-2	CASTQSGWGYTF	TGTGCCAGTACCCAAAGTGGGTGGGGCTACACCTTC
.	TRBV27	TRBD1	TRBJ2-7	CASRTRTGPSYEQYF	TGTGCCAGCAGGACCCGGACAGGGCCTTCCTACGAGCAGTACTTC
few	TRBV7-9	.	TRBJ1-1	CASSLVQANTEAFF	TGTGCCAGCAGCTTAGTACAGGCTAACACTGAAGCTTTCTTT
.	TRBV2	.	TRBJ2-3	CASSEAKQKKDTQYF	TGTGCCAGCAGTGAAGCGAAACAGAAGAAAGATACGCAGTATTTT
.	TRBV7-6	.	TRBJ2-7	CASSLGVRPYEQYF	TGTGCCAGCAGCTTAGGCGTTAGACCCTACGAGCAGTACTTC
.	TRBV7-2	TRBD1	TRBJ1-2	CASSLAGDSYGYTF	TGTGCCAGCAGCTTAGCTGGGGACAGTTATGGCTACACCTTC
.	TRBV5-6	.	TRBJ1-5	CASSLGFYGGNQPQHF	TGTGCCAGCAGCTTGGGCTTTTATGGGGGCAATCAGCCCCAGCATTTT
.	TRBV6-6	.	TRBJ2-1	CASSTGLLRINEQFF	TGTGCCAGCAGTACGGGACTTCTCCGGATCAATGAGCAGTTCTTC
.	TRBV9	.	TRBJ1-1	CASSDNREPGPYFEAFF	TGTGCCAGCAGCGACAACCGGGAGCCAGGGCCGTATTTCGAAGCTTTCTTT
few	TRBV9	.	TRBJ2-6	CASSPEGWAGANVLTF	TGTGCCAGCAGCCCAGAGGGGTGGGCTGGGGCCAACGTCCTGACTTTC
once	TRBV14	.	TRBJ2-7	CASSQGLLDGTYEQYF	TGTGCCAGCAGCCAAGGTCTTCTGGACGGGACCTACGAGCAGTACTTC
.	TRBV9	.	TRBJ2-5	CASSQYQETQYF	TGTGCCAGCAGCCAATACCAAGAGACCCAGTACTTC
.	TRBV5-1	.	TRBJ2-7	CASKGDAPYEQYF	TGCGCCAGCAAAGGGGATGCCCCCTACGAGCAGTACTTC
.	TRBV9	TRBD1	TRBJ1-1	CASTHRQGGTEAFF	TGTGCCAGCACCCACAGACAGGGCGGAACTGAAGCTTTCTTT
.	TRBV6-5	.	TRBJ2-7	CASSATGWGTYEQYF	TGTGCCAGCAGTGCCACAGGGTGGGGTACCTACGAGCAGTACTTC
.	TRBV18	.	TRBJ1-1	CASSPPMNTEAFF	TGTGCCAGCTCTCCTCCGATGAACACTGAAGCTTTCTTT
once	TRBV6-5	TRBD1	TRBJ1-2	CASTEQGNGYTF	TGTGCCAGCACCGAACAGGGGAATGGCTACACCTTC
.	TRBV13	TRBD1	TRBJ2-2	CASSLTGWRRNTGELFF	TGTGCCAGCAGTTTGACAGGGTGGAGACGGAACACCGGGGAGCTGTTTTTT
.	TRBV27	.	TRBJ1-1	CASSLGGQRGRAFF	TGTGCCAGCAGTTTAGGGGGGCAGCGGGGACGTGCTTTCTTT
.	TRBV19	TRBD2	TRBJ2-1	CASSISGSIGNEQFF	TGTGCCAGTAGTATTAGCGGGAGCATCGGGAATGAGCAGTTCTTC
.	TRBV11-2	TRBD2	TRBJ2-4	CASRLAGGPEVQYF	TGTGCCAGCAGGCTAGCGGGGGGGCCCGAGGTTCAGTACTTC
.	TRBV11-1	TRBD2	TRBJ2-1	CASSLTLAADNEQFF	TGTGCCAGCAGCTTAACCCTAGCGGCCGACAATGAGCAGTTCTTC
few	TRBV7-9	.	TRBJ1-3	CASSLVSGLSGNTIYF	TGTGCCAGCAGCTTAGTTTCAGGGCTCTCTGGAAACACCATATATTTT
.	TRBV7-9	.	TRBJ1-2	CASSFGSYGYTF	TGTGCCAGCAGCTTTGGGTCCTATGGCTACACCTTC
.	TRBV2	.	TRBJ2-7	CASGDVGSYEQYF	TGTGCCAGCGGGGACGTCGGTAGCTACGAGCAGTACTTC
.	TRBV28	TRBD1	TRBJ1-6	CASRSGTGGSGISPLHF	TGTGCCAGCAGATCCGGGACAGGAGGATCGGGTATTTCACCCCTCCACTTT
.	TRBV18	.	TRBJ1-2	CASSPNKGADPTNYGYTF	TGTGCCAGCTCACCAAATAAAGGGGCAGACCCAACTAACTATGGCTACACCTTC
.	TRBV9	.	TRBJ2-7	CASSVGGTWGGGNHEQYF	TGTGCCAGCAGCGTAGGTGGGACTTGGGGTGGGGGGAATCACGAGCAGTACTTC
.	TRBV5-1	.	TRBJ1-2	CASSLGSGYTF	TGCGCCAGCAGCTTGGGAAGTGGCTACACCTTC
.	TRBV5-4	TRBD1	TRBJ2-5	CASSLEGGATQYF	TGTGCCAGCAGCTTGGAAGGGGGCGCGACCCAGTACTTC
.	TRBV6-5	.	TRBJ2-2	CASSPDIYTGELFF	TGTGCCAGCAGCCCCGACATTTACACCGGGGAGCTGTTTTTT